Sequencing of this TCR beta chain was carried out in a study of Graves' ophthalmopathy and Graves' hyperthyroidism. Losses at the gene ends were 3 bases for V and 0 bases for J; bases not matched to a gene: 6. This CDR3 spans 16 amino acids. The germline V gene has CDR1 MDHEN and CDR2 SYDVKM. This clonotype was detected many times. The study amplified TCR beta CDR3 regions using RNA transcripts. A first-round RT-PCR used HTBI primers, followed by a second-round multiplex PCR. One entry per CDR3 protein, called by TCRdb with MiXCR from the multiplex PCR reads. The table shows approximately 380,000 distinct CDR3 sequences, with around 21% occurring only once.

J is TRBJ2-7 and V is TRBV28, with TRBD2 matching 9 bases. The clonotype originates from a woman between 18 and 29 years old with stable Graves' hyperthyroidism. Sequences were obtained from peripheral blood. The DNA of the CDR3 is TGTGCCAGCAGTTTTACTAGCGGGCGAAGCTCCTACGAGCAGTACTTC. This translates into CASSFTSGRSSYEQYF.